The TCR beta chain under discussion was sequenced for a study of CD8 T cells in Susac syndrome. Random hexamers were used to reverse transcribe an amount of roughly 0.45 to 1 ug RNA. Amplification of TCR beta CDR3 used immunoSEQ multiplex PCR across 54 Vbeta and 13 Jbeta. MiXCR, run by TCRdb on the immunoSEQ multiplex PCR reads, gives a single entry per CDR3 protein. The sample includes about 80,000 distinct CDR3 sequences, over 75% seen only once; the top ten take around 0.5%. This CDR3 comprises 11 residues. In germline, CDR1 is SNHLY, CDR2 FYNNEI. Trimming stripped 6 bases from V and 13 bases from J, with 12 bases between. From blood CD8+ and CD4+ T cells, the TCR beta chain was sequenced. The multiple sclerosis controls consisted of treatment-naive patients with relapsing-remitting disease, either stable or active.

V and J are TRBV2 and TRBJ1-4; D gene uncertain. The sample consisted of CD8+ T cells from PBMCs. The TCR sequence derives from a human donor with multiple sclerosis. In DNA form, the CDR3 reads TGTGCCAGCAGCGTCGGGCGGGGACTGTTTTTT. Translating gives CASSVGRGLFF.